This TCR beta chain was profiled in a study of liver allograft versus peripheral blood T cells. Study details: Transplanted-liver and recipient peripheral blood T cell receptor repertoires were compared. Findings of the study overall: A difference was reportedly observed between T cell receptor repertoires inside liver allografts and those in peripheral blood.

Notes on this clonotype: What it recognizes is unknown.

TCRdb reprocessed the reads via MiXCR and lists one record per CDR3 protein. The profile shows over 5,500 distinct CDR3 sequences, around 18% of them singletons. V lost 7 bases and J lost 2, with 18 bases in between. This CDR3 region has 16 residues. Germline V gives CDR1 LNHDA, CDR2 SQIVND (reference sequence). The V gene is TRBV19, the J gene TRBJ1-5; D is ambiguous. The source of this sequence is a human patient who had a liver transplant. Certain T cells may be donor cells from the graft. The CDR3 sequence: CASTPIGGLGNQPQHF. As DNA, the CDR3 is TGTGCCAGTACCCCCATTGGCGGACTGGGCAATCAGCCCCAGCATTTT. Based on the CDR3 plus reference TRBV19 and TRBJ1-5, the full variable domain is DGGITQSPKYLFRKEGQNVTLSCEQNLNHDAMYWYRQDPGQGLRLIYYSQIVNDFQKGDIAEGYSVSREKKESFPLTVTSAQKNPTAFYLCASTPIGGLGNQPQHFGDGTRLSIL.